A selection of T cell receptor beta chains follows, all from one sample in a study of cytomegalovirus exposure and HLA in healthy donors. Assay used: immunoSEQ multiplex PCR; TCRdb lists only in-frame clones, some missing. The sample includes 110,000 to 150,000 clones, over 80% of them seen just once. Input material: PBMCs. These receptors were collected from a female donor in good health and CMV-seronegative. The CDR3 runs from the conserved cysteine through the conserved F or W. The D gene is left open where the match is weak. A row's size may be missing; if present it is once, few, many or a size class.

D gene,clone size,J gene,V gene,CDR3 protein,CDR3 DNA
TRBD1,few,TRBJ2-1,TRBV7-9,CASSPRTGGHNEQFF,TGTGCCAGCAGCCCTCGGACAGGGGGTCATAATGAGCAGTTCTTC
TRBD1,NA,TRBJ1-3,TRBV7-9,CASSARQGEGNTIYF,TGTGCCAGCAGCGCGAGACAGGGGGAAGGAAACACCATATATTTT
NA,once,TRBJ2-2,TRBV15,CATSRDLGGNTGELFF,TGTGCCACCAGCAGAGATTTAGGAGGGAACACCGGGGAGCTGTTTTTT
NA,NA,TRBJ2-1,TRBV19,CASSIESGSSYNEQFF,TGTGCCAGTAGTATTGAAAGCGGAAGCTCCTACAATGAGCAGTTCTTC
NA,NA,TRBJ2-7,TRBV6-5,CASSYAITYEQYF,TGTGCCAGCAGTTATGCTATAACCTACGAGCAGTACTTC
TRBD1,NA,TRBJ1-1,TRBV9,CASSPRDRVNTEAFF,TGTGCCAGCAGCCCCAGGGACAGGGTAAACACTGAAGCTTTCTTT
TRBD1,NA,TRBJ1-4,TRBV6-6,CASSSPGQGNEKLFF,TGTGCCAGCAGTTCCCCGGGACAGGGGAATGAAAAACTGTTTTTT
NA,few,TRBJ1-1,TRBV7-2,CASSLVSGGGSEAFF,TGTGCCAGCAGCTTAGTGTCGGGGGGAGGGTCCGAGGCTTTCTTT
TRBD2,NA,TRBJ2-3,TRBV10-1,CASKLADTDTQYF,TGCGCCAGCAAACTAGCGGACACAGATACGCAGTATTTT
TRBD1,NA,TRBJ2-3,TRBV27,CASSHPTGGTDTQYF,TGTGCCAGCAGTCACCCGACAGGGGGCACAGATACGCAGTATTTT